This T cell receptor beta chain is drawn from a study of T-cell memory formation after mild COVID-19. This clonotype has only a few counts. The antigen remains undetermined. Study-level findings and limits: Pre-infection memory showed some responding clones, and this suggested that cross-reactive memory joined.

Trimming took off 0 bases at V and 4 bases at J, with 13 bases between the two ends. The germline CDR1 and CDR2 sequences are SGHKS and YYEKEE (reference sequence). CDR3 length: 16 residues. TCRdb re-called the 5' RACE reads through MiXCR, storing one row per CDR3 protein. Among about 560,000 distinct CDR3 sequences, roughly 18% were seen once, and the ten largest hold 12%. The V gene is TRBV5-5, the J gene TRBJ1-4; D uncertain. The origin of this receptor is an adult woman who had mild COVID-19 (a few samples of this study predate the infection). Cell type and time point are not known. Specimen: PBMCs or a T cell subset sorted from them (not recorded which). The CDR3: CASSLGGSGGNEKLFF. CDR3 coding DNA: TGTGCCAGCAGCTTGGGGGGAAGCGGAGGTAATGAAAAACTGTTTTTT.